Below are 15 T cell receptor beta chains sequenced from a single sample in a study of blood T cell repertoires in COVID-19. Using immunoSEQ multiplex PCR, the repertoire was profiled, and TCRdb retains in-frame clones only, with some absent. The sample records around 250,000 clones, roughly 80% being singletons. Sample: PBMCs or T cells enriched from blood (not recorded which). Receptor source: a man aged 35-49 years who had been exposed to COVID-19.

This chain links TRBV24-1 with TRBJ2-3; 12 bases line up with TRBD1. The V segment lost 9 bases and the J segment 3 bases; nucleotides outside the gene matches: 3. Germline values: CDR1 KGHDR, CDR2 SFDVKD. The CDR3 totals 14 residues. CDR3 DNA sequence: TGTGCCACCCTGGGACAGGGGGCAACAGATACGCAGTATTTT. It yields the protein CATLGQGATDTQYF.

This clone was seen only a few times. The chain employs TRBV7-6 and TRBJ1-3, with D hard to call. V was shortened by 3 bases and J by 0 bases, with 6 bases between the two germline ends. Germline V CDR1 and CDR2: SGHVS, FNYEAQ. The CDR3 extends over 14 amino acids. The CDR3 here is CASSFSGSGNTIYF. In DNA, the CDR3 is TGTGCCAGCAGCTTTTCCGGCTCTGGAAACACCATATATTTT.

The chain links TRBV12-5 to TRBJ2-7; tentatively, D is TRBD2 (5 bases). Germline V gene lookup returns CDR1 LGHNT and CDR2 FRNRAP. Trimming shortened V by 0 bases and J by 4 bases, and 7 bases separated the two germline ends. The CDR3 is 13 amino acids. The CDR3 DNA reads TGTGCTAGTGGTTTGGTAGGCGGGTACGAGCAGTACTTC. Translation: CASGLVGGYEQYF.

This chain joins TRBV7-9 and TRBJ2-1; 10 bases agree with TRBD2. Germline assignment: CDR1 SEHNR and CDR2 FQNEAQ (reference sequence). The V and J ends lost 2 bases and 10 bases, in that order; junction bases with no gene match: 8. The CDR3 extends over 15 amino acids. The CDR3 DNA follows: TGTGCCAGCAGCTTAAGCCTAGCGGGAGATCGGGAGCAGTTCTTC. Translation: CASSLSLAGDREQFF. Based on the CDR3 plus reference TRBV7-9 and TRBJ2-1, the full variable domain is DTGVSQNPRHKITKRGQNVTFRCDPISEHNRLYWYRQTLGQGPEFLTYFQNEAQLEKSRLLSDRFSAERPKGSFSTLEIQRTEQGDSAMYLCASSLSLAGDREQFFGPGTRLTVL.

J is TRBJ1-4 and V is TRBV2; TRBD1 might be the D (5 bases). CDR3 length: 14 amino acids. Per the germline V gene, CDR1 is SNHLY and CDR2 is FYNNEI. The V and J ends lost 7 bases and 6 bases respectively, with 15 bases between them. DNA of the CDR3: TGTGCCAGCACCGAGATGGGGGGGTATGAAAAACTGTTTTTT. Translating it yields CASTEMGGYEKLFF.

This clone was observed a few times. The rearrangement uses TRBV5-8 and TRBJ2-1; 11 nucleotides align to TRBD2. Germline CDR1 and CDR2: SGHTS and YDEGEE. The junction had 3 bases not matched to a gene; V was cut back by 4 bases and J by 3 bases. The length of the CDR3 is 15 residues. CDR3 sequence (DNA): TGTGCCAGCAGCCCCGGGACTAGCGGCTACAATGAGCAGTTCTTC. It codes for CASSPGTSGYNEQFF.

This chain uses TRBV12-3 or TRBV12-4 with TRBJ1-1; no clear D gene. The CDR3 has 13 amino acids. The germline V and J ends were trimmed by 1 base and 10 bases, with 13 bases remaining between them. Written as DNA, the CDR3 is TGTGCCAGCAGTTTAGGGGTCCAGCCAGGAGCTTTCTTT. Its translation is CASSLGVQPGAFF.

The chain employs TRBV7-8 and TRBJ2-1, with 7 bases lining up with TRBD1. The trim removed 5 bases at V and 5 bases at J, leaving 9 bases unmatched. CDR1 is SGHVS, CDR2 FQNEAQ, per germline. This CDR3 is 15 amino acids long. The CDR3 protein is CASSPRDRNNNEQFF. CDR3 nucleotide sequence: TGTGCCAGCAGCCCCCGGGACAGAAACAACAATGAGCAGTTCTTC.

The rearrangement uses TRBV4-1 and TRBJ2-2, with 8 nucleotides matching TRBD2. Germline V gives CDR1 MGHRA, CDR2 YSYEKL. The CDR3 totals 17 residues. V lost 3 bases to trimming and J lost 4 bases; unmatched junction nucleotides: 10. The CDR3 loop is CASSHGVAGGFTGELFF. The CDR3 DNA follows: TGCGCCAGCAGCCACGGCGTGGCGGGGGGATTCACCGGGGAGCTGTTTTTT.

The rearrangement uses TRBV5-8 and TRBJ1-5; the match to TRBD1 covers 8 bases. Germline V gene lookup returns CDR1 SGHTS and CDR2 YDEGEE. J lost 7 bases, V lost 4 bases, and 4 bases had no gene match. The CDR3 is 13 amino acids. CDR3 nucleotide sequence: TGTGCCAGCAGCACGGGACAGGCCCAGCCCCAGCATTTT. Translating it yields CASSTGQAQPQHF.

In DNA form, the CDR3 reads TGTGCCAGCGCCTCAGTGGGGGGAGGAATTTCACCCCTCCACTTT. It is translated as CASASVGGGISPLHF. V and J are TRBV7-9 and TRBJ1-6; a possible D gene is TRBD1 (5 bases). CDR1 is SEHNR and CDR2 is FQNEAQ in the germline V gene (reference sequence). Trimming removed 8 bases at V and 9 bases at J, with 20 bases between. The CDR3 has 15 amino acids.

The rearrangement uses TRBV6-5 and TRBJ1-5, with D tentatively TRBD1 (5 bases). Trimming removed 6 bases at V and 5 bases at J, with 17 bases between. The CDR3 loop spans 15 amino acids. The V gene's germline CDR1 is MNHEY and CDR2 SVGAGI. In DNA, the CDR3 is TGTGCCAGCAGCAAATGGTCAGGGTTCGATCAGCCCCAGCATTTT. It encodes CASSKWSGFDQPQHF.

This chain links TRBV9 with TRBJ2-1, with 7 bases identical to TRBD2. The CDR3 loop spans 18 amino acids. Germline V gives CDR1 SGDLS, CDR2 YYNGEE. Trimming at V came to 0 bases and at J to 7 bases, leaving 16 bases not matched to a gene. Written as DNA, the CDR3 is TGTGCCAGCAGCGTAGGGCCCGGGGGGAGACAGAGCTATAATGAGCAGTTCTTC. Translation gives CASSVGPGGRQSYNEQFF. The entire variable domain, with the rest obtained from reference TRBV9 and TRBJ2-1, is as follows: DSGVTQTPKHLITATGQRVTLRCSPRSGDLSVYWYQQSLDQGLQFLIQYYNGEERAKGNILERFSAQQFPDLHSELNLSSLELGDSALYFCASSVGPGGRQSYNEQFFGPGTRLTVL.

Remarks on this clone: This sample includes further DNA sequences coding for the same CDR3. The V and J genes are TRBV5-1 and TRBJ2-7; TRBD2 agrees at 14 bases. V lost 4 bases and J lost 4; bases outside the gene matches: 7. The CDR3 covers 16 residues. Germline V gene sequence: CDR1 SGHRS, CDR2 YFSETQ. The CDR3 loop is CASSLGGTSGSYEQYF. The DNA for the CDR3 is TGCGCCAGCAGCCTAGGGGGGACTAGCGGGAGTTACGAGCAGTACTTC.

The CDR3 coding sequence is TGTGCCAGCAGCGTCGCGCACTCCTACAATGAGCAGTTCTTC. Translating it yields CASSVAHSYNEQFF. This chain connects TRBV9 to TRBJ2-1; no reliable D call. The ends were cut back, 2 bases at V and 0 bases at J, with 6 bases in the middle. The length of the CDR3 is 14 residues. Germline CDR1 and CDR2: SGDLS and YYNGEE. Looking up the rest from reference TRBV9 and TRBJ2-1 gives the full variable domain: DSGVTQTPKHLITATGQRVTLRCSPRSGDLSVYWYQQSLDQGLQFLIQYYNGEERAKGNILERFSAQQFPDLHSELNLSSLELGDSALYFCASSVAHSYNEQFFGPGTRLTVL.